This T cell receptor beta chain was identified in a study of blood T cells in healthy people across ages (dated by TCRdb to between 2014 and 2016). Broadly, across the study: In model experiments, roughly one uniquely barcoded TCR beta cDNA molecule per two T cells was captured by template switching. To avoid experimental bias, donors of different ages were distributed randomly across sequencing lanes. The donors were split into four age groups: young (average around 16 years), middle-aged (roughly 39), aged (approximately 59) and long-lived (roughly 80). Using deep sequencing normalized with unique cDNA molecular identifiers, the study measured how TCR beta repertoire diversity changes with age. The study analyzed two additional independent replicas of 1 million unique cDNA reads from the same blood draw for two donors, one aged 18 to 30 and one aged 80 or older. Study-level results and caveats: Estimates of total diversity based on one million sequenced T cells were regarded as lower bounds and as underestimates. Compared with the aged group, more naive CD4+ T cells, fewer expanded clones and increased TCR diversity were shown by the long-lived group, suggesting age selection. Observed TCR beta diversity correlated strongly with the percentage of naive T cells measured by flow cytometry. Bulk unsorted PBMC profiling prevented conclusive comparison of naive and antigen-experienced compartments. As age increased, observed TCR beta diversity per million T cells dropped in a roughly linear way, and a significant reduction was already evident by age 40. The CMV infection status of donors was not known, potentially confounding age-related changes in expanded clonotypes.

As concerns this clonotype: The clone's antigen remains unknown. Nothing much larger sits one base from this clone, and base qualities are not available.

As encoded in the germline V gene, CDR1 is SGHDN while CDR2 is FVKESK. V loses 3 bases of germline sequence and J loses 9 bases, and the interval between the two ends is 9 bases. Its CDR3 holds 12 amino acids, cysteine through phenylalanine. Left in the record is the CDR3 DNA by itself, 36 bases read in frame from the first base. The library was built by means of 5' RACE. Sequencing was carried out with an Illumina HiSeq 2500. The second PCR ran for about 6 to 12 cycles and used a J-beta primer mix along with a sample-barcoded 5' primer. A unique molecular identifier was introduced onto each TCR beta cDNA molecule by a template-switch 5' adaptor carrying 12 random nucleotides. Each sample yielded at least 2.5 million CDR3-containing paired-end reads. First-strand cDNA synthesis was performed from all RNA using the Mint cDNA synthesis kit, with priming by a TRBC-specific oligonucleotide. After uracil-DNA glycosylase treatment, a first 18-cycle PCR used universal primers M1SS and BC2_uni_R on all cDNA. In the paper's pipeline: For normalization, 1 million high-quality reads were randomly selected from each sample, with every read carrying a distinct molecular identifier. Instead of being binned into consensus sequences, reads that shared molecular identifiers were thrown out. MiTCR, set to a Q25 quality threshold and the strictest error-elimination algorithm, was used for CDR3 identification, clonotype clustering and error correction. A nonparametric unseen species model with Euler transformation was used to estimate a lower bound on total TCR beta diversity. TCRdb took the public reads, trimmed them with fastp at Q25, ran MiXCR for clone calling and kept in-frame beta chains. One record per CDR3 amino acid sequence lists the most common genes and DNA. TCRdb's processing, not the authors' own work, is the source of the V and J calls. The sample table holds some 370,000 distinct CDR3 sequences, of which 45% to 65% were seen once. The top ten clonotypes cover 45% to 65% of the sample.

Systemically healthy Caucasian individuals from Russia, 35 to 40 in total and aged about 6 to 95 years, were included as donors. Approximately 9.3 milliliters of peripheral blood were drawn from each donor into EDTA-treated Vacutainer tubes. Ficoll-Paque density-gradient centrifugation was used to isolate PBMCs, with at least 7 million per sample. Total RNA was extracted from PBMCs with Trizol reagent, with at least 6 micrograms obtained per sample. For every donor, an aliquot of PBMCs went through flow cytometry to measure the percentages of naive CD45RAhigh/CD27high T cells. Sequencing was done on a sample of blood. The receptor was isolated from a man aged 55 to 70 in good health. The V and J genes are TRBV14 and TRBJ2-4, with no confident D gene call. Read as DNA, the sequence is TGTGCCAGCAGCCAGTCTTGGGGCATTCAGTACTTC. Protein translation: CASSQSWGIQYF.